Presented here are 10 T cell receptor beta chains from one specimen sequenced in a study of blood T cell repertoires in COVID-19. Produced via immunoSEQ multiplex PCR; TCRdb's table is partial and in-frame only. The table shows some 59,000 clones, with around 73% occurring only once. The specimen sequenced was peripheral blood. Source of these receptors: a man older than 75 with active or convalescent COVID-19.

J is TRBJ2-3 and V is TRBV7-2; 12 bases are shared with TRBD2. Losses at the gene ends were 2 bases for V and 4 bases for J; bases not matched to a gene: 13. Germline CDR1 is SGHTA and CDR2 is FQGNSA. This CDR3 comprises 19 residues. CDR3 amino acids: CASSLSGASGRVRADTQYF. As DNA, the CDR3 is TGTGCCAGCAGCTTAAGCGGTGCTAGCGGGAGGGTCAGGGCAGATACGCAGTATTTT.

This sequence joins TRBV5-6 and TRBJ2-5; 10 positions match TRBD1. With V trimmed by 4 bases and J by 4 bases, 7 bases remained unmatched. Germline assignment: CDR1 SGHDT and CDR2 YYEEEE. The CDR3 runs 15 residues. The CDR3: CASSPDRGSRETQYF. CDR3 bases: TGTGCCAGCAGCCCGGACAGGGGGTCACGAGAGACCCAGTACTTC.

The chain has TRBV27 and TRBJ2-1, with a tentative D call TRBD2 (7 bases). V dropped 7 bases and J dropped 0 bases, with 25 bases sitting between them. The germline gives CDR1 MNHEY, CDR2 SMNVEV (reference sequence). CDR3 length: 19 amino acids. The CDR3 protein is CASKRDLGSGTNSYNEQFF. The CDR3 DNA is TGTGCCAGCAAGCGGGACCTGGGCTCCGGGACAAACTCCTACAATGAGCAGTTCTTC.

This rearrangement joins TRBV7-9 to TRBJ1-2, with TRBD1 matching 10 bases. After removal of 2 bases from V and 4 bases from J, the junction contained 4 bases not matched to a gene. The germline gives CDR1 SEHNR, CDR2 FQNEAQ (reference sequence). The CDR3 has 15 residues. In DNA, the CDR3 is TGTGCCAGCAGCTTATTGGGACAGGGGTTCTATGGCTACACCTTC. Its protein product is CASSLLGQGFYGYTF.

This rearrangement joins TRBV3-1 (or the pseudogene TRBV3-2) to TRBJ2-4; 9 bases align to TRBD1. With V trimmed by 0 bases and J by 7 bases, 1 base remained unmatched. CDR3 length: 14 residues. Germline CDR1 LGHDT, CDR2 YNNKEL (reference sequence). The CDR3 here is CASSQEGTGNIQYF. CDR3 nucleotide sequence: TGTGCCAGCAGCCAAGAGGGGACAGGGAACATTCAGTACTTC.

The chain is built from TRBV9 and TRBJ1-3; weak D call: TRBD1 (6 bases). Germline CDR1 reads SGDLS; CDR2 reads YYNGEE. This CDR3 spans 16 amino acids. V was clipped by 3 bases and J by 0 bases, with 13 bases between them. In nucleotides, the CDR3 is TGTGCCAGCAGCGCACAGGGTCAAAGCTCTGGAAACACCATATATTTT. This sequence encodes CASSAQGQSSGNTIYF.

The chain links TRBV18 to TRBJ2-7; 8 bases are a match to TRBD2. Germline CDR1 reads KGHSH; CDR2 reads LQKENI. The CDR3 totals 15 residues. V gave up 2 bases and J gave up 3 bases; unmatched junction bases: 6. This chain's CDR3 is CASSPEGLEIYEQYF. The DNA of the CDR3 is TGTGCCAGCTCACCAGAGGGACTAGAAATCTACGAGCAGTACTTC.

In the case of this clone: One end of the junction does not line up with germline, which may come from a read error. CDR3 coding DNA: TGTGCCAGCAGTCCCTTCCAAGGACAGGATTTT. The encoded protein is CASSPFQGQDF. This rearrangement joins TRBV12-3 or TRBV12-4 to TRBJ2-3; 7 bases match TRBD1. The CDR3 has 11 residues.

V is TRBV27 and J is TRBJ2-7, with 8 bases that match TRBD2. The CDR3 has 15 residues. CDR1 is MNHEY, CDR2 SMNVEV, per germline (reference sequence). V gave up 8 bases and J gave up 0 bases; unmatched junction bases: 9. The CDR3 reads CASFPREGASYEQYF. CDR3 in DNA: TGTGCCAGCTTCCCCCGGGAGGGAGCCTCCTACGAGCAGTACTTC.

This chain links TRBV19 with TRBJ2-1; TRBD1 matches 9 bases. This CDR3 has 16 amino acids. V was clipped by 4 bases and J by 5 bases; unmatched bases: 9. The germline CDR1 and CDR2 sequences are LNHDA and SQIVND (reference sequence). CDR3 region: CASSRDRAVGDNEQFF. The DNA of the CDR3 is TGTGCCAGTAGTAGGGACAGGGCTGTTGGGGACAATGAGCAGTTCTTC.